This T cell receptor beta chain came from a study of blood T cells in healthy people across ages. Study-level points and caveats: Roughly linear declines in TCR beta diversity per million T cells occurred with age. Expanded clonotype shifts may have been confounded, as the donors had an unknown CMV status.

Extractions gave at least 5 micrograms of total RNA per sample. The CDR3 extends over 14 amino acids. Germline CDR1 MDHEN, CDR2 SYDVKM. Deletions cut 6 bases from V and 0 bases from J, with 12 bases between. It was with a sample-barcoded 5' primer and a J-beta primer mix that a second PCR of about 6 to 12 cycles was run. CDR3-containing paired-end reads numbered at least 2.5 million in each sample. TCRdb processed the 5' RACE reads anew with MiXCR; each CDR3 protein has one entry. The sample has some 550,000 distinct CDR3 sequences, less than 60% seen once. In its sample, this clonotype was seen once. Its antigen is still unknown.

Sample: blood. The genes are TRBV28 and TRBJ2-7, with D unclear. The TCR originated in an elderly man in good health. The CDR3 sequence: CASRLSPYSYEQYF. The CDR3, as DNA: TGTGCCAGCAGACTATCCCCATACTCCTACGAGCAGTACTTC. Combining the CDR3 with reference TRBV28 and TRBJ2-7 gives the whole variable domain DVKVTQSSRYLVKRTGEKVFLECVQDMDHENMFWYRQDPGLGLRLIYFSYDVKMKEKGDIPEGYSVSREKKERFSLILESASTNQTSMYLCASRLSPYSYEQYFGPGTRLTVT.